The present T cell receptor (beta chain) was sequenced within a study of blood T cell repertoires in COVID-19. Overall study: COVID-19 samples from acute and convalescent phases originated in the United States, Italy and Spain. The analysed material was cDNA or gDNA that came from T cells, B-cell-depleted T cells, or PBMCs.

Authors' analysis steps: Amplification with reference gene primers provided the estimates of nucleated cell counts. Measured with immunoSEQ multiplex PCR; TCRdb has only the in-frame clones, and not every one. V, J and clone size reflect that table, while D and trimming were determined from the DNA. This table has some 250,000 clones, 70% to 90% appearing once. The count of this clone is one. Sample: peripheral blood. The clonotype was recovered from a woman in her thirties or forties who had recovered from COVID-19.

In nucleotides, the CDR3 is TGTGCCAGTAGTGCCCCTCCGGGACAGGGGGCTGTTGGCTACACCTTC. Translation: CASSAPPGQGAVGYTF. The chain has TRBV19 and TRBJ1-2, with 12 bases that match TRBD1. Germline CDR1 is LNHDA and CDR2 is SQIVND (reference sequence). J was trimmed by 7 bases and V by 5 bases; bases with no gene match: 11. This CDR3 is 16 amino acids long.